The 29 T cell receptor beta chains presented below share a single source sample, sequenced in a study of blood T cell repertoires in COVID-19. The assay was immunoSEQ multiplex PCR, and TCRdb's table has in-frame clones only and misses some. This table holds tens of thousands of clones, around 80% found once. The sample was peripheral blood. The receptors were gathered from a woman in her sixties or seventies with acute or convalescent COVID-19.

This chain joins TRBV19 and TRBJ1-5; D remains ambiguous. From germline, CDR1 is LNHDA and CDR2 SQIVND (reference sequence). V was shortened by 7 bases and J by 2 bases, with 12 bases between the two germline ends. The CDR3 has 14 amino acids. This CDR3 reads CASKDGVGNQPQHF. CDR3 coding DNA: TGTGCCAGTAAAGACGGGGTAGGCAATCAGCCCCAGCATTTT.

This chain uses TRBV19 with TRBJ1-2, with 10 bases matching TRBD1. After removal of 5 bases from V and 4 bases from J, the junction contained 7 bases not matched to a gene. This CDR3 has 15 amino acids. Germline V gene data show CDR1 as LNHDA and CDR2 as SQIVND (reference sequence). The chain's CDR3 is CASSRRDRGSYGYTF. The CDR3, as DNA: TGTGCCAGTAGTCGGCGGGACAGGGGCTCCTATGGCTACACCTTC.

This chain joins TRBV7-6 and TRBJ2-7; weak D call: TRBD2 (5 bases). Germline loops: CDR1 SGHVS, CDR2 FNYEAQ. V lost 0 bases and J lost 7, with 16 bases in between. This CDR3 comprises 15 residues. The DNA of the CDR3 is TGTGCCAGCAGCTTAGCTCGGCTACCCGGGGAGGAGCAGTACTTC. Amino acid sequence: CASSLARLPGEEQYF.

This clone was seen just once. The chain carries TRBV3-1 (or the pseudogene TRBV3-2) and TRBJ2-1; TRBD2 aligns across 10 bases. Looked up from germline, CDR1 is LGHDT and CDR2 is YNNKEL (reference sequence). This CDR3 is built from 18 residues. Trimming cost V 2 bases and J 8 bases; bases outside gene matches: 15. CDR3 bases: TGTGCCAGCAGCCAATTGGTAGCGGGGGGCTCAAGGCTCCATGAGCAGTTCTTC. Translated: CASSQLVAGGSRLHEQFF.

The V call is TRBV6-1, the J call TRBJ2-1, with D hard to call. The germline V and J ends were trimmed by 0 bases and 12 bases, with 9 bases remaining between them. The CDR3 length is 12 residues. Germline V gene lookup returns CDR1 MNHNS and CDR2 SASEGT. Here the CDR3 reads CASSEAVGLQFF. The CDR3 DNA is TGTGCCAGCAGTGAAGCGGTTGGCTTGCAGTTCTTC.

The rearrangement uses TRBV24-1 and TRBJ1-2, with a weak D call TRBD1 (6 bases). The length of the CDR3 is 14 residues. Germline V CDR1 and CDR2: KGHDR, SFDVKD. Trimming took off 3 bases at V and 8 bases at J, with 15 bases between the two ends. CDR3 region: CATSDMSTGWGYTF. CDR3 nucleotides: TGTGCCACCAGTGATATGTCTACAGGGTGGGGCTACACCTTC.

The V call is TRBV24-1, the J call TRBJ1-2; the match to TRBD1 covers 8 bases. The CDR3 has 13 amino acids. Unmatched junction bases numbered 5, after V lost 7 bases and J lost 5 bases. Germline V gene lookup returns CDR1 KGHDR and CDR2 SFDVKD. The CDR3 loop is CATSLTGGYGYTF. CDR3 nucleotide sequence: TGTGCCACCAGCCTCACAGGGGGGTATGGCTACACCTTC.

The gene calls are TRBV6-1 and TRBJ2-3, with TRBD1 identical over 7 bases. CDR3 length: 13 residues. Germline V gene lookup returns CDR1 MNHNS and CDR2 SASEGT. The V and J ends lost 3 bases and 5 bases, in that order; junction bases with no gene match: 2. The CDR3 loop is CASSDTGVDTQYF. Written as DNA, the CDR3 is TGTGCCAGCAGTGATACAGGGGTAGATACGCAGTATTTT.

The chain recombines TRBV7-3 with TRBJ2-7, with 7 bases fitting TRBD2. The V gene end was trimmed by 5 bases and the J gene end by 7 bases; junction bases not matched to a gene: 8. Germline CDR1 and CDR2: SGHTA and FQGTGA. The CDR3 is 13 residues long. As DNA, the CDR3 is TGTGCCAGCAGCCCGGAGCGGGGTGGTGAGCAGTACTTC. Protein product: CASSPERGGEQYF.

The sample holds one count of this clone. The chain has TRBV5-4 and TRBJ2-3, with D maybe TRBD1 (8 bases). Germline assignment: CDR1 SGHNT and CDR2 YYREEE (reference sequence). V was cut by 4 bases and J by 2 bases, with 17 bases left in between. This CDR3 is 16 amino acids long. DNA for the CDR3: TGTGCCAGCAGCCCCAGGGGGCGGGGGTCCACAGATACGCAGTATTTT. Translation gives CASSPRGRGSTDTQYF.

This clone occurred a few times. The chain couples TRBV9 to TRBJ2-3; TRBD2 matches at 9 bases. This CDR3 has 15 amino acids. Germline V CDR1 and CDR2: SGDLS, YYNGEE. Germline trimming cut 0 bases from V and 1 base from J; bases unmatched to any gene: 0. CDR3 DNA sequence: TGTGCCAGCAGCGTAGTAGCGGGGGGCACAGATACGCAGTATTTT. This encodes CASSVVAGGTDTQYF.

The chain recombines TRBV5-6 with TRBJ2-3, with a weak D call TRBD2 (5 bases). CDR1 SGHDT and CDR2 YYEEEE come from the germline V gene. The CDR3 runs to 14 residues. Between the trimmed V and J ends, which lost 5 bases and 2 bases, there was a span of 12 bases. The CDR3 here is CASSRAGTTDTQYF. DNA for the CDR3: TGTGCCAGCAGTAGGGCGGGTACCACAGATACGCAGTATTTT.

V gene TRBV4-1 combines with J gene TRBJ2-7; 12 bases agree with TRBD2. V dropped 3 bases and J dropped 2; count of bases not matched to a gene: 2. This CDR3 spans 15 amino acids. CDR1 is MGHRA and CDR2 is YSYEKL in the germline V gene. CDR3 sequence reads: CASSHRLAGAYEQYF. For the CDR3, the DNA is TGCGCCAGCAGCCACCGACTAGCGGGGGCCTACGAGCAGTACTTC.

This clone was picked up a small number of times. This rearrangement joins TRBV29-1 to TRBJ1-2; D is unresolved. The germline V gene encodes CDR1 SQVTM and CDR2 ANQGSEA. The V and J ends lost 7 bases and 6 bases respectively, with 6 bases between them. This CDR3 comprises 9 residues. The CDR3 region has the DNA TGCAGCGAATCCAATGGCTACACCTTC. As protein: CSESNGYTF.

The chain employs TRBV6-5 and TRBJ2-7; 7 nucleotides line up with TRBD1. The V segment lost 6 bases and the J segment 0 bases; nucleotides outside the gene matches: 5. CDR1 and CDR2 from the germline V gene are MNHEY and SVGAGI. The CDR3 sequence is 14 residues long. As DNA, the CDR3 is TGTGCCAGCAGCTATGACAGGGACTCCTACGAGCAGTACTTC. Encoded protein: CASSYDRDSYEQYF.

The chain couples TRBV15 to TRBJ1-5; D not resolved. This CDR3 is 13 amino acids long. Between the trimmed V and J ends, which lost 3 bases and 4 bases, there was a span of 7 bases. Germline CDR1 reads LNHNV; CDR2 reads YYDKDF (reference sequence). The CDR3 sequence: CATSRNMNQPQHF. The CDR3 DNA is TGTGCCACCAGCAGGAACATGAATCAGCCCCAGCATTTT. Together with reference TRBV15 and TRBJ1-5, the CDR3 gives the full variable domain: DAMVIQNPRYQVTQFGKPVTLSCSQTLNHNVMYWYQQKSSQAPKLLFHYYDKDFNNEADTPDNFQSRRPNTSFCFLDIRSPGLGDTAMYLCATSRNMNQPQHFGDGTRLSIL.

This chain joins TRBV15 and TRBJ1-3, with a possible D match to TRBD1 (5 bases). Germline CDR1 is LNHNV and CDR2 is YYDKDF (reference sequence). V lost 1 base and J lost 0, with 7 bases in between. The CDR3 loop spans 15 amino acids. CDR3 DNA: TGTGCCACCAGCAGAGTGGGGCTCTCTGGAAACACCATATATTTT. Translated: CATSRVGLSGNTIYF.

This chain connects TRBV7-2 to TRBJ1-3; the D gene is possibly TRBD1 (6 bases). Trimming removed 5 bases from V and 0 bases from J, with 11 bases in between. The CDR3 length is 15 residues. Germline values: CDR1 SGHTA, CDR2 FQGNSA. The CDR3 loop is CASSTNRASGNTIYF. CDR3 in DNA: TGTGCCAGCAGCACGAACAGGGCCTCTGGAAACACCATATATTTT.

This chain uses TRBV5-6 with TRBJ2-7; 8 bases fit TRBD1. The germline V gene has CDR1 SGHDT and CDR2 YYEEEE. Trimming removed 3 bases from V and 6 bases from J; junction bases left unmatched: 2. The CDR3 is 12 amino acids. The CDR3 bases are TGTGCCAGCAGCTCCGGGACAGGCGAGCAGTACTTC. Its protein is CASSSGTGEQYF.

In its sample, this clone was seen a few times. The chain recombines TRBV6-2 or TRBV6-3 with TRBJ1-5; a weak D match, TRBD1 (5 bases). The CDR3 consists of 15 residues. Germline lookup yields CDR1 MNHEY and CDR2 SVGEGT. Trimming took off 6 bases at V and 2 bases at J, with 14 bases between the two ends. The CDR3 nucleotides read TGTGCCAGCAGCAGGGAGGCTACAGGCAATCAGCCCCAGCATTTT. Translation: CASSREATGNQPQHF.

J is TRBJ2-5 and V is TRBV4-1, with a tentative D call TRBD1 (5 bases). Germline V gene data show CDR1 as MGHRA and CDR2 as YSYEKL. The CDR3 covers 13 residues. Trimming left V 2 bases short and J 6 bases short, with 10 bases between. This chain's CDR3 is CASSQTGLKTQYF. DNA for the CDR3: TGCGCCAGCAGCCAAACAGGTTTGAAGACCCAGTACTTC.

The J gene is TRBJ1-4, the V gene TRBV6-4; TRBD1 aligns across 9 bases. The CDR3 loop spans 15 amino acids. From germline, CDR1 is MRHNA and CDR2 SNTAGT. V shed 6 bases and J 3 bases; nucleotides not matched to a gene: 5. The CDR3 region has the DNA TGTGCCAGCAGCCACGGGACAGGGCCTAATGAAAAACTGTTTTTT. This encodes CASSHGTGPNEKLFF.

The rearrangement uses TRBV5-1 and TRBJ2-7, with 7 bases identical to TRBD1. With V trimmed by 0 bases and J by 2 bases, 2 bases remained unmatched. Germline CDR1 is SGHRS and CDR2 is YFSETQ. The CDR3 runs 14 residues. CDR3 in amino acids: CASSLEQGAYEQYF. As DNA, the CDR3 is TGCGCCAGCAGCTTGGAGCAGGGGGCCTACGAGCAGTACTTC.

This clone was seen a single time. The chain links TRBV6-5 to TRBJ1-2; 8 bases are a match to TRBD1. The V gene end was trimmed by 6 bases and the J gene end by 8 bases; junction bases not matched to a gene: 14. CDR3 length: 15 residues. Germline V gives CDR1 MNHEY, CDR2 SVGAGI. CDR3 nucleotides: TGTGCCAGCAGAGCAGGGGGCGAGGTGTTTTTGGGCTACACCTTC. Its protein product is CASRAGGEVFLGYTF.

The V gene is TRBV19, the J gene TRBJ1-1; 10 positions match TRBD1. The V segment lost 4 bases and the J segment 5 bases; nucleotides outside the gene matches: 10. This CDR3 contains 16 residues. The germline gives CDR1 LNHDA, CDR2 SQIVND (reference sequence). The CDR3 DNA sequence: TGTGCCAGTAGTACCAGGGACAGGGGCTGGACAACTGAAGCTTTCTTT. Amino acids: CASSTRDRGWTTEAFF.

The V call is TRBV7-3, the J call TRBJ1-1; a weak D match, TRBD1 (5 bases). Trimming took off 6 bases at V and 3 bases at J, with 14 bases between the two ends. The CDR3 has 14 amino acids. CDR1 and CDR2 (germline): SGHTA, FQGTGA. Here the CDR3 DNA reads TGTGCCAGCAGTCCAGGGAGGATGCACACTGAAGCTTTCTTT. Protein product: CASSPGRMHTEAFF.

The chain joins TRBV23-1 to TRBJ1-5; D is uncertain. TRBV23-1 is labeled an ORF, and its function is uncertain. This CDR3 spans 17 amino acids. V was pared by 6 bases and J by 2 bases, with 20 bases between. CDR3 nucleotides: TGCGCCAGCAGATCAATCGGTCGGTACCTAGGCAATCAGCCCCAGCATTTT. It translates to CASRSIGRYLGNQPQHF.

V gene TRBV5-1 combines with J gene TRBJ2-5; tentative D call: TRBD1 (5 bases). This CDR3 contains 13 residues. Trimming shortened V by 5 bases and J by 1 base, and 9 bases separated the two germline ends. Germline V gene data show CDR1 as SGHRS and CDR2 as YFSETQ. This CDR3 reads CASSLDSQETQYF. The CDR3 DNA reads TGCGCCAGCAGTTTAGACAGCCAAGAGACCCAGTACTTC.

The DNA for the CDR3 is TGTGCCAGCAGCGTAATAGCGGGGGACACAGATACGCAGTATTTT. This sequence encodes CASSVIAGDTDTQYF. The chain uses TRBV9 and TRBJ2-3; 9 nucleotides line up with TRBD2. V shed 1 base and J 2 bases; nucleotides not matched to a gene: 2. Germline loops: CDR1 SGDLS, CDR2 YYNGEE. The CDR3 has 15 amino acids.